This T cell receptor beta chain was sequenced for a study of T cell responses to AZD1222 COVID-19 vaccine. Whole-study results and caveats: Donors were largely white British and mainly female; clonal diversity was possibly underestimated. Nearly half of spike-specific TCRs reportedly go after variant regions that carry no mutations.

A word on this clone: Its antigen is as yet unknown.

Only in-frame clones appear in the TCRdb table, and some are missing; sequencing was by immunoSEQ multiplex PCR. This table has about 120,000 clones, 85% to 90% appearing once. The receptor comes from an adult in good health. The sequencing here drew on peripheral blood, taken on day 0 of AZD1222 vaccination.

DNA of the CDR3: TGTGCCAGCAGCCTCGACAGTTATAATTCACCCCTCCACTTT. Its translation: CASSLDSYNSPLHF. V is TRBV7-9 and J is TRBJ1-6; D is perhaps TRBD1 (5 bases). CDR1 is SEHNR and CDR2 is FQNEAQ in the germline V gene (reference sequence). Between the trimmed V and J ends, which lost 5 bases and 4 bases, there was a span of 9 bases. The CDR3 extends over 14 amino acids.